The 15 T cell receptor beta chains below were found in one sample sequenced in a study of T cell responses to AZD1222 COVID-19 vaccine. Libraries were prepared by immunoSEQ multiplex PCR; TCRdb keeps only in-frame clonotypes and omits some of them. This table holds about 140,000 clones, around 90% found once. The starting material was peripheral blood, obtained 28 days after the second AZD1222 dose. The receptors derive from an adult who received the AZD1222 COVID-19 vaccine.

This chain joins TRBV30 and TRBJ1-5, with D possibly matching TRBD1 (5 bases). This CDR3 region has 13 residues. Trimming took 2 bases from V and 7 from J, leaving 12 bases between them. The V gene's germline CDR1 is GTSNPN and CDR2 SVGIG (reference sequence). This CDR3 is CAWSTQGLQPQHF. In nucleotides, the CDR3 is TGTGCCTGGAGTACGCAGGGCTTACAGCCCCAGCATTTT.

This clone was seen just once. This sequence joins TRBV6-5 and TRBJ2-3; 10 nucleotides line up with TRBD2. The CDR3 consists of 14 residues. CDR1 is MNHEY and CDR2 is SVGAGI in the germline V gene. With V trimmed by 6 bases and J by 1 base, 1 base remained unmatched. As DNA, the CDR3 is TGTGCCAGCAGACTAGCGGGGCGCACAGATACGCAGTATTTT. This sequence encodes CASRLAGRTDTQYF.

V is TRBV30 and J is TRBJ2-6; unclear D gene. The V and J ends lost 5 bases and 0 bases respectively, with 8 bases between them. This CDR3 comprises 14 residues. CDR1 and CDR2 from the germline V gene are GTSNPN and SVGIG (reference sequence). This chain's CDR3 is CAWAVSSGANVLTF. Here the CDR3 DNA reads TGTGCCTGGGCCGTTAGCTCTGGGGCCAACGTCCTGACTTTC.

The rearrangement joins TRBV3-1 (or the pseudogene TRBV3-2) to TRBJ2-3, with TRBD1 as a possible D gene (5 bases). The length of the CDR3 is 16 residues. Between the trimmed V and J ends, which lost 3 bases and 11 bases, there was a span of 24 bases. In germline, CDR1 is LGHDT, CDR2 YNNKEL (reference sequence). In DNA form, the CDR3 reads TGTGCCAGCAGCCACCCGATCGACACTGCAGGCAGGGTGCAGTATTTT. Amino acids: CASSHPIDTAGRVQYF.

This clone was seen a handful of times. The chain combines TRBV28 with TRBJ2-3, with D unclear. V was pared by 5 bases and J by 6 bases, with 9 bases between. CDR3 size: 12 residues. Germline V gene sequence: CDR1 MDHEN, CDR2 SYDVKM. Here the CDR3 DNA reads TGTGCCAGCAGTCCGCGCCCGGATACGCAGTATTTT. Encoded protein: CASSPRPDTQYF.

The V gene is TRBV7-2, the J gene TRBJ1-5, with D unclear. Trimming cost V 4 bases and J 6 bases, with 13 bases left between them. Germline CDR1 SGHTA, CDR2 FQGNSA. The CDR3 is made up of 14 amino acids. CDR3 DNA sequence: TGTGCCAGCAGCTCAGACACGGCCGTTCAGCCCCAGCATTTT. Protein: CASSSDTAVQPQHF.

V and J are TRBV6-1 and TRBJ1-3; possible D gene TRBD1, 5 bases. V dropped 2 bases and J dropped 2 bases, with 13 bases sitting between them. This CDR3 region has 16 residues. Germline values: CDR1 MNHNS, CDR2 SASEGT. The CDR3, as DNA: TGTGCCAGCAGTGAACACGGAGGGGAGCCTGGAAACACCATATATTTT. It yields the protein CASSEHGGEPGNTIYF.

This clone was seen once. V gene TRBV7-9 combines with J gene TRBJ1-4; D is possibly TRBD1 (5 bases). The CDR3 loop spans 13 amino acids. With 4 bases removed from V and 10 bases from J, the gap between germline ends came to 13 bases. Germline loops: CDR1 SEHNR, CDR2 FQNEAQ (reference sequence). The CDR3 here is CASSSFREGKLFF. CDR3 bases: TGTGCCAGCAGCTCGTTCAGGGAGGGAAAACTGTTTTTT.

This chain uses TRBV20-1 with TRBJ2-3; weak D call: TRBD2 (6 bases). CDR1 and CDR2 (germline): DFQATT, SNEGSKA (reference sequence). The V end was cut by 3 bases, the J end by 5 bases, with 15 bases between. The CDR3 is 14 amino acids. CDR3 sequence (DNA): TGCAGTGCTAGTCGGGGGACGTCTGGAGATACGCAGTATTTT. Translation: CSASRGTSGDTQYF.

The rearrangement links TRBV7-2 to TRBJ2-1; D may be TRBD1 (5 bases). Per the germline V gene, CDR1 is SGHTA and CDR2 is FQGNSA. V lost 1 base to trimming and J lost 1 base, with 17 bases between them. The CDR3 runs 18 residues. The chain's CDR3 is CASSLGHSRGPSYNEQFF. The DNA of the CDR3 is TGTGCCAGCAGCTTAGGCCACAGTAGGGGTCCATCCTACAATGAGCAGTTCTTC.

This chain connects TRBV10-3 to TRBJ1-2, with a possible D match to TRBD1 (6 bases). CDR3 length: 14 amino acids. Germline V gene data show CDR1 as ENHRY and CDR2 as SYGVKD. V lost 6 bases and J lost 4, with 15 bases in between. CDR3 nucleotides: TGTGCCATCAGGAAAGGGGACACCTTCTATGGCTACACCTTC. It yields the protein CAIRKGDTFYGYTF.

A word on this clone: The junction does not match germline at one end; this may be a read error. The CDR3 here is CASSLVEGQNLDF. The DNA of the CDR3 is TGTGCCAGCAGCTTAGTGGAGGGACAGAACCTTGACTTT. The rearrangement uses TRBV11-2 and TRBJ1-6, with TRBD1 matching over 7 bases. Germline V lookup: CDR1 SGHAT, CDR2 FQNNGV. The CDR3 totals 13 residues. The entire variable domain, with the rest obtained from reference TRBV11-2 and TRBJ1-6, is as follows: EAGVAQSPRYKIIEKRQSVAFWCNPISGHATLYWYQQILGQGPKLLIQFQNNGVVDDSQLPKDRFSAERLKGVDSTLKIQPAKLEDSAVYLCASSLVEGQNLDFGNGTRLTVT.

The rearrangement links TRBV6-2 or TRBV6-3 to TRBJ2-7, with D unclear. CDR3 length: 11 residues. The V gene lost 2 bases and the J gene lost 7 bases, with 6 bases spanning the gap. Germline loops: CDR1 MNHEY, CDR2 SVGEGT. CDR3 nucleotide sequence: TGTGCCAGCAGTTACCTGGAGGAGCAGTACTTC. This gives the protein CASSYLEEQYF.

V is TRBV28 and J is TRBJ1-2, with D perhaps TRBD1 (5 bases). V was clipped by 6 bases and J by 4 bases, with 18 bases between them. Germline lookup yields CDR1 MDHEN and CDR2 SYDVKM. This CDR3 comprises 15 residues. The CDR3, as DNA: TGTGCCAGCAGCCCCGAGGGGTTAGGGCCCTATGGCTACACCTTC. This codes for CASSPEGLGPYGYTF.

A note on this clone: The junction shows a germline mismatch at one end, possibly a read error. The V call is TRBV7-7, the J call TRBJ2-5; weak D call: TRBD1 (5 bases). Germline V CDR1 and CDR2: SSHAT, FNYEAQ (reference sequence). The CDR3 runs 14 residues. Here the CDR3 reads CASSQSRVQETQYF. For the CDR3, the DNA is TGTGCTAGCAGCCAATCCAGGGTCCAAGAGACCCAGTACTTC.